Sequencing of this T cell receptor (beta chain) was carried out in a study of cytomegalovirus exposure and HLA in healthy donors (dated by TCRdb to 2015 to 2018). With respect to the entire study: In an earlier analysis of about 560 of the donors, about 270 Gb of sequence data and 120 million or so unique TCR beta sequences from roughly 180 million T cells were reported. An early release that covered around 590 HLA-typed donors contained 250 to 350 gigabases of sequencing data and 75 million to 100 million unique TCR sequences. Of the roughly 390 genotyped donors, around 81% fell in the genetic ancestry cluster associated with self-reported Caucasian donors. The study was designed to test whether signatures of past pathogen exposure could be identified by cataloging public T cell receptors. Using immunosequencing, the study profiled T cell repertoires from 500 to 800 subjects and related those repertoires to cytomegalovirus serostatus. Along with the roughly 670-subject first cohort, a separate validation cohort of 120 different subjects was used. To predict cytomegalovirus infection status, the study combined high-throughput TCR immunosequencing, statistical association of individual TCRs with disease status, and machine learning. To study patterns of TCR occurrence, a later analysis re-analyzed previously published TCR beta repertoires from around 670 donors and added high-resolution HLA genotyping. Rather than drawing on any new phenotypic data, the later analysis identified candidate immune exposures from TCR beta sequences and the way those sequences occurred across donors. An earlier analysis of roughly 600 of the donors used high-throughput TCR beta sequencing to judge whether each TCR beta V gene segment behaved as functional or pseudogenic. Donor age, sex, ethnicity and CMV serostatus were compiled alongside the repertoire data. Genome-wide SNP genotypes for about 60% of the roughly 700 donors were used in a later genetic analysis, which treated that subset as a discovery cohort. All discovery cohort repertoires had been generated on a single sequencing platform. Both class I and class II loci were covered by HLA typing, at four-digit resolution. The number of typed donors differed by locus: 629-630 for A, B, C, DRB1 and DQB1; 522 for DQA1; some 590 for DPA1; and 400 to 480 for DPB1. Roughly five DR-DQ haplotypes were treated as single units for association and clustering because of strong linkage in the cohort. On average, roughly 240,000 unique TCR beta nucleotide sequences were sequenced per donor among fewer than 500 genotyped donors of the cohort, with roughly a sixth of those sequences being non-productive. Broad study findings and their caveats: Linkage disequilibrium might explain the correlated functional status among segregating V segments, but an unknown experimental factor could not be excluded. The presence/absence analyses assumed that sequencing depth was roughly uniform across donors, and that assumption may not be true. CMV serostatus was the only immune exposure information available for the cohort. The authors suggested that the approach could potentially be extended to other disease states and immunological phenotypes. A cluster of highly shared sequence variants was judged likely to represent a technical artifact of the sequencing pipeline. Some IMGT-functional V segments, including TRBV6-2 and TRBV6-3, could not be distinguished by the 87-base-pair reads and were therefore excluded. According to a later analysis, most CMV-associated TCR beta chains appeared to be HLA-restricted, and the HLA associations seemed to be driven largely by CMV exposure. A later analysis associated about 18,000 TCR beta sequences with specific HLA alleles at a false discovery rate of 0.05. A further reported finding was that TCR beta sequences accurately predicted the HLA-A and HLA-B alleles for most subjects in the first cohort. According to a later analysis, TCR association rates differed among HLA loci, with DRB1 alleles showing the most associated TCRs and HLA-C alleles showing the fewest. This cohort had only TCR beta chains sequenced, and the lack of alpha or paired-chain data limited which features could be detected. A later analysis reported that several top co-occurrence clusters appeared linked to parvovirus B19, influenza, CMV and Epstein-Barr virus. Across donors, most TCR sequences were observed very rarely, whereas some public TCRs were present in many individuals. The classifier was reported to diagnose cytomegalovirus status with high specificity and sensitivity in both the original cohort and the validation cohort. A few of the identified cytomegalovirus-associated TCR beta chains were confirmed in vitro to be specific for cytomegalovirus antigens. The study gave a list of around 170 TCR beta chains associated with cytomegalovirus. Because HLA typing was unavailable for some donors at each locus, only the typed subset was used in association tests. A later genetic analysis associated a missense DCLRE1C variant with V-gene and J-gene trimming of TCR beta chains, and an independent cohort replicated the association. Because counts were too low, 15 to 20 rarely observed V segments, including chromosome 9 orphons, were left out of the earlier analysis of approximately 580 of the donors. In an earlier analysis of some 550 of the donors, most TCR beta V segments were observed in productive rearrangements about 87% or about 30% of the time, broadly matching IMGT annotations. Compared with equally common non-associated chains, HLA-associated TCR beta chains in a later analysis were more clonally expanded and had lower generation probabilities. In a later genetic analysis, fewer N-insertions in productive TCRs were reported among donors in an Asian-associated ancestry cluster than the approximately 670-donor mean. Assigning TCR associations to individual alleles was difficult when HLA alleles, especially DR and DQ, strongly co-occurred.

Libraries were built with the immunoSEQ multiplex PCR assay. The multiplex PCR relied on a mix of 60 forward primers for TCR Vbeta segments and 13 reverse primers for TCR Jbeta segments. The CDR3 region of rearranged TCR beta genes was amplified from genomic DNA by a multiplex PCR assay. The Illumina HiSeq System was used to sequence the amplified TCR beta libraries as 87-base-pair reads. The published analysis was carried out like this. A later analysis tallied roughly 78 million unique TCR beta chains across the 666 repertoires, and some 10 million of those chains were shared by two or more donors. Raw reads were error-corrected and collapsed into unique sequences with a nearest-neighbor algorithm that merged closely related sequences to remove PCR and sequencing errors. CDR3 sequences were aligned to IMGT reference sequences to assign V, D and J gene segments. Each retained sequence needed at least a six-nucleotide match to both a V gene segment and a J gene segment. Rearrangements were classified as productive when the CDR3 lacked stop codons and remained in frame with V and J, and all other rearrangements were classified as non-productive. Following IMGT convention, CDR3 was defined as the stretch from the second conserved V-encoded cysteine up to the conserved J-encoded phenylalanine. The earlier analysis of about 500 of the donors excluded sequences that lacked an unambiguous match to a single V gene segment. An earlier analysis of 550 to 650 of the donors classified V segments as functional when productive rearrangements were above 56.7% and as segregating when the standard deviation between donors was above 5%. A statistical classification framework was built to diagnose cytomegalovirus status from the catalog of TCR beta chain sequences. In a later analysis, V and J genes were assigned by comparing TCR nucleotide sequences against IMGT/GENE-DB human TR gene sequences. In a later analysis, CDR3 sequences and most-parsimonious VDJ recombination scenarios were assigned using the TCRdist pipeline. In a later analysis, every TCR beta chain was defined by the combination of its CDR3 amino acid sequence and its V-gene family, and reads without a unique V-gene family were dropped. As a way to deal with suspected cross-contamination and a sequencing artifact, a later analysis dropped hundreds of nucleotide sequences that were highly shared and had low generation probability. For each public chain, a later analysis derived a clonal expansion index from normalized ranks of inferred template counts within each repertoire. A later analysis computed generation probabilities with a VDJ recombination model fitted to out-of-frame rearrangements, and checked the results against IGoR. In a later analysis, hypergeometric tests were used to score TCR-TCR, TCR-HLA and TCR-CMV co-occurrence, with a repertoire-size bias correction applied to TCR pairs. In a later analysis, false discovery rates were estimated by permuting HLA or CMV assignments 20 times. In a later analysis, co-occurring TCRs were grouped using DBSCAN, and TCRdist sequence similarity was added for clustering within HLA-allele-positive subsets. Repertoires with fewer than 30,000 or more than 120,000 public chains were left out of co-occurrence clustering, as were four to six repertoires with anomalous nucleotide sharing. Not all clones reach the TCRdb copy of this immuneACCESS table, which keeps in-frame sequences only. Checked studies attribute under half of the gap to unresolved V genes and leave the rest unexplained. The DNA gave D and trimming, while V, J and clone size come from that table. Within this sample are some 180,000 clones, with 78% of them counted one time only. Less than 3.5% of the sample goes to the ten largest clones.

The CDR3 numbers 13 residues from cysteine through phenylalanine. The retained sequence is limited to the CDR3, 39 bases, with the frame set at the first base. CDR1 MDHEN and CDR2 SYDVKM were looked up in the germline V gene. V is trimmed back by 6 bases and J by 5 bases, and the junction contains 4 bases that no gene match accounts for. In the case of this clone: What this receptor recognizes is not known. No quality values exist for individual bases; no much larger clone is one base distant.

In total, more than 500 healthy bone marrow donors made up the cohort. At the time of sampling, every cohort member was nominally healthy, though immune exposures that went unrecorded were likely present. The donor tested CMV seronegative, placing the donor among the 300 to 450 seronegative members of the cohort. Every donor gave a peripheral blood sample, and the peripheral blood mononuclear cells from that sample were used for TCR beta sequencing. Genomic DNA extraction from the blood cell samples was performed with the Qiagen DNeasy Blood Extraction Kit. The V and J genes are TRBV28 and TRBJ1-2, with 9 bases in between that match TRBD1. Sample: PBMCs. The source is a female donor in good health and CMV-seronegative. The nucleotides are TGTGCCAGCAGCCGACAGGGGGATTATGGCTACACCTTC. Its translation is CASSRQGDYGYTF.